This T cell receptor beta chain emerged from a study of T cells expressing NK-cell markers. In the study overall: Seven donors tested HCMV-seropositive and one tested seronegative among the eight sequenced. Broader study findings: In a few donors, these clonotypes also led the CD3+CD56-NKG2C+ fraction. Of the CD8+ T cells in six or seven donors, 1.0-7.0% belonged to dominant NKG2C+ clonotypes.

The CDR3 is 15 amino acids. CDR1 SGHKS and CDR2 YYEKEE come from the germline V gene (reference sequence). As to this clonotype: The antigen remains undetermined.

TCRdb re-analyzed the 5' RACE reads; it lists each CDR3 protein once, without DNA. This table holds about 150,000 distinct CDR3 sequences. Input material: blood T cells: a sorted CD56 or NKG2C T cell subset, CD4+ or CD8+ T cells, or bulk PBMC T cells (not recorded which). This receptor was obtained from a man aged 18 to 69 in good health. The chain carries TRBV5-5 and TRBJ2-1. The CDR3 protein is CASSLVSPAYNEQFF.